This T cell receptor (beta chain) was found in a study of blood T cells in healthy people across ages. Background on the study: Roughly one uniquely barcoded beta molecule per two T cells was captured. Study-level findings and limits: Estimated diversity that came from one million T cells was considered an underestimate. Across the age range, TCR beta diversity per million T cells fell in a roughly linear way.

Extracted total RNA amounted to at least 5.5 micrograms for each sample. On this clonotype itself: Antigen specificity is unknown.

This CDR3 spans 14 amino acids. V shed 2 bases and J shed 11 bases, with 18 bases lying between them. Germline CDR1 and CDR2: ENHRY and SYGVKD. The use of a sample-barcoded 5' primer and a J-beta primer mix characterized a second PCR of roughly 6 to 11 cycles. TCRdb itself ran the 5' RACE reads through MiXCR, one entry per CDR3 protein. The sample lists about 1,600,000 distinct CDR3 sequences, roughly 45% seen once, with roughly 7.9% in the top ten. The V gene is TRBV10-3, the J gene TRBJ2-5; D not resolved. Source material: blood. The sequence was obtained from a woman younger than 30 in good health. CDR3 loop: CAISERDQYNEQYF. The CDR3 region has the DNA TGTGCCATCAGTGAGCGAGACCAATACAATGAGCAGTACTTC.